This T cell receptor beta chain was obtained from a study of early T cells in non-severe SARS-CoV-2 infection (dated by TCRdb to about 2021). In the study overall: Because TCR sequencing relied on bulk RNA taken from unsorted whole blood, pairing of alpha and beta chains was not possible. Study-wide findings and limitations: VDJdb matching was skewed toward anti-spike CD8 responses and likely underestimated virus-specific expansions by missing private and CD4 specificities.

Set within a cohort of healthcare workers in London, UK, this nested case-control study involved weekly PCR testing of nasopharyngeal swabs along with blood sampling. Between 23 and 31 March 2020, the week of the UK lockdown, healthcare workers were enrolled and then followed up weekly for as long as 16 weeks. Receptors were amplified or captured by 5' RACE. This sample was sequenced with a NextSeq 500. Unique molecular identifiers were attached to individual cDNA molecules in the TCR library protocol so that sequencing error and PCR bias could be corrected. TCR alpha and beta chains were both sequenced, and the abundances of alpha and beta sequences in each sample were closely correlated with each other. The original methods were these. Decombinator V4 was used to annotate the V gene, J gene and CDR3 of the TCR sequences. TCRs were defined as expanded if a significant change between any two time points was detected under a Poisson model with p below 0.0001. TCR abundances were normalised to the total number of TCRs sequenced per sample and were expressed as counts per million. MAIT TCRs were defined by TRAV1-2 paired with TRAJ12, TRAJ20 or TRAJ33, and iNKT TCRs by TRAV10 paired with TRAJ18. VDJdb, accessed 1 November 2021, was searched for CMV, EBV and SARS-CoV-2 annotated TCRs, excluding TCRs annotated for multiple antigens. TCRdb cleaned the public reads at Q25 with fastp, built clones with MiXCR and kept in-frame beta chains. Each entry merges the rows of one CDR3 protein and shows their most common DNA and genes. The authors' filters were not applied to this entry. A total of 60,000 to 65,000 distinct CDR3 sequences appear in this sample, 7% to 10% of them only once. The ten largest clones take up 10% to 15% of the sample.

In this sample, this clonotype turned up a few times. It lacks a known antigen. No base quality values were provided; no much bigger clone lies one nucleotide off. From the germline V gene (reference sequence), CDR1 is SEHNR and CDR2 is FQNEAQ. Trimming at the junction amounts to 3 bases on V and 4 bases on J, and the germline ends lie 16 bases apart. The cysteine opens and the phenylalanine closes a CDR3 of 15 amino acids. Only the CDR3 portion is preserved as DNA: 45 bases, with reading frame beginning at the first base. This receptor was identified in an adult who was a healthcare worker with PCR-confirmed SARS-CoV-2 infection or an uninfected control (not recorded which). Recombination connected TRBV7-9 to TRBJ2-7; the D gene is perhaps TRBD2, from 6 matching bases. This specimen was whole blood, taken at baseline. The CDR3 region: CASSFGTPYRYEQYF. In nucleotide form, the sequence is TGTGCCAGCAGCTTTGGGACTCCCTATCGGTACGAGCAGTACTTC.